This T cell receptor (beta chain) derives from a study of cytomegalovirus exposure and HLA in healthy donors. In its sample, this clone was seen once. Use of 60 Vbeta and 13 Jbeta primers characterized the PCR. Measured with immunoSEQ multiplex PCR; TCRdb has only the in-frame clones, and not every one. The sample consists of about 64,000 clones, about 80% of them appearing once. V lost 5 bases and J lost 4; bases outside the gene matches: 7. The CDR3 spans 15 residues. Germline V gives CDR1 SGHTA, CDR2 FQGTGA. The chain uses TRBV7-3 and TRBJ2-3; 9 bases are shared with TRBD1. The sequenced material came from PBMCs. This receptor was obtained from a man younger than 35 in good health and CMV-seropositive. The CDR3 region is CASSEQGAFADTQYF. CDR3 coding DNA: TGTGCCAGCAGCGAACAGGGGGCATTTGCAGATACGCAGTATTTT.